This T cell receptor (beta chain) was captured in a study of T-cell memory formation after mild COVID-19. Study details: Most TCR clusters belonged to a single donor. Whole-study results and caveats: Detection of some responders pre-infection suggested pre-existing cross-reactive memory T cells participated. Contracting CD4+ clones sat mainly in CM and EM; CD8+ in EMRA. Second-wave clones with a day 37 peak had unconfirmed SARS-CoV-2 specificity.

Germline V CDR1 and CDR2: MDHEN, SYDVKM. The CDR3 totals 14 residues. Trimming shortened V by 2 bases and J by 2 bases, and 10 bases separated the two germline ends. One entry per CDR3 protein, called by TCRdb with MiXCR from the 5' RACE reads. The top ten clones hold roughly 3.7% of a sample with around 180,000 distinct CDR3 sequences, about 18% of them seen once. This clonotype showed up many times. Its antigen is currently unknown. The chain recombines TRBV28 with TRBJ2-7; D is perhaps TRBD2 (5 bases). Specimen: PBMCs or a T cell subset sorted from them (not recorded which). The sequence came from a man aged 18-30 years who had mild COVID-19 (a few samples of this study predate the infection). Cell type and time point are not known. DNA of the CDR3: TGTGCCAGCAGTTTAGCGGGTGGGACCTACGAGCAGTACGTC. As protein: CASSLAGGTYEQYV.